What follows are 26 T cell receptor beta chains derived from one specimen sequenced in a study of CD8+ T cells in alopecia areata. TCR sequencing used cDNA made by reverse transcription of extracted RNA. Using immunoSEQ multiplex PCR, the repertoire was profiled, and TCRdb retains in-frame clones only, with some absent. Of roughly 150,000 clones listed, approximately 60% are singletons. The sequencing sample was made of CD4+ T cells sorted from blood. The receptors were gathered from a human donor in good health.

The chain combines TRBV5-6 with TRBJ1-2; TRBD1 is a possible D gene (5 bases). The CDR3 sequence is 16 residues long. V was pared by 3 bases and J by 8 bases, with 23 bases between. CDR1 is SGHDT, CDR2 YYEEEE, per germline. For the CDR3, the DNA is TGTGCCAGCAGCTCCGTTGGTGTGCAGGGCGCCTGGGGCTACACCTTC. The encoded protein is CASSSVGVQGAWGYTF.

The gene calls are TRBV2 and TRBJ1-1, with TRBD1 identical over 10 bases. There are 13 residues in the CDR3. J gave up 3 bases and V 10 bases, and 5 bases lay outside the gene matches. Germline CDR1 SNHLY, CDR2 FYNNEI. As DNA, the CDR3 is TGTGCCAAGACAGGGGGCGGGCACACTGAAGCTTTCTTT. The encoded protein is CAKTGGGHTEAFF.

V and J are TRBV11-2 and TRBJ2-1, with a possible D match to TRBD2 (6 bases). Trimming removed 8 bases from V and 10 bases from J, with 21 bases in between. Germline V gives CDR1 SGHAT, CDR2 FQNNGV. The CDR3 spans 14 residues. The CDR3 is CASRPAGSGKEQFF. CDR3 nucleotides: TGTGCCAGCCGTCCCGCTGGTAGCGGTAAAGAGCAGTTCTTC.

Comments on this clone: Additional DNA sequences in this sample encode the identical CDR3. The chain combines TRBV5-1 with TRBJ2-7; D not certain. The CDR3 extends over 13 amino acids. The germline V gene has CDR1 SGHRS and CDR2 YFSETQ. V was clipped by 2 bases and J by 3 bases, with 9 bases between them. Here the CDR3 DNA reads TGCGCCAGCAGCTTAGCGCCCGACTACGAGCAGTACTTC. Its protein is CASSLAPDYEQYF.

This chain connects TRBV29-1 to TRBJ1-1; D not certain. The ends were cut back, 0 bases at V and 7 bases at J, with 6 bases in the middle. This CDR3 contains 11 residues. Per germline, CDR1 SQVTM and CDR2 ANQGSEA. The CDR3 nucleotides read TGCAGCGTTGAAGATGTCGGTGAAGCTTTCTTT. It is translated as CSVEDVGEAFF.

This chain joins TRBV5-6 and TRBJ2-5; D not certain. Trimming removed 4 bases from V and 4 bases from J, with 11 bases in between. The V gene's germline CDR1 is SGHDT and CDR2 YYEEEE. This CDR3 is 13 amino acids long. CDR3 sequence: CASSPQVIETQYF. CDR3 bases: TGTGCCAGCAGCCCCCAGGTCATAGAGACCCAGTACTTC.

This clone was found a few times. The chain recombines TRBV6-5 with TRBJ2-5, with D perhaps assigned TRBD1 or TRBD2 (6 bases each). V lost 0 bases and J 2 bases, leaving 10 bases between the germline ends. The CDR3 length is 15 residues. Germline V CDR1 and CDR2: MNHEY, SVGAGI. CDR3 sequence reads: CASSYSRGDQETQYF. In nucleotides, the CDR3 is TGTGCCAGCAGTTACTCGAGGGGGGATCAAGAGACCCAGTACTTC.

Here the CDR3 DNA reads TGTGCCAGCAGTCTCCTCCAGTGGGAGGCCCAAGAGACCCAGTACTTC. Translated, it gives CASSLLQWEAQETQYF. The chain uses TRBV28 and TRBJ2-5, with D perhaps TRBD2 (6 bases). The ends were cut back, 5 bases at V and 1 base at J, with 17 bases in the middle. CDR1 is MDHEN, CDR2 SYDVKM, per germline. This CDR3 is 16 amino acids long.

The chain joins TRBV7-2 to TRBJ1-5; 7 nucleotides agree with TRBD1. Germline CDR1 is SGHTA and CDR2 is FQGNSA. The CDR3 runs to 15 residues. Trimming took 4 bases from V and 4 from J; bases not matched to a gene: 7. Here the CDR3 reads CASSSRQGPNQPQHF. Here the CDR3 DNA reads TGTGCCAGCAGCTCCCGACAGGGTCCTAATCAGCCCCAGCATTTT. The complete variable domain, with remaining parts taken from reference TRBV7-2 and TRBJ1-5, reads GAGVSQSPSNKVTEKGKDVELRCDPISGHTALYWYRQSLGQGLEFLIYFQGNSAPDKSGLPSDRFSAERTGGSVSTLTIQRTQQEDSAVYLCASSSRQGPNQPQHFGDGTRLSIL.

The chain recombines TRBV30 with TRBJ1-2, with 8 bases fitting TRBD1. Germline trimming cut 7 bases from V and 7 bases from J; bases unmatched to any gene: 11. This CDR3 spans 13 amino acids. Germline V CDR1 and CDR2: GTSNPN, SVGIG (reference sequence). The CDR3 bases are TGTGCCTCACCAACACAGGGGGTCTTTGGCTACACCTTC. Protein product: CASPTQGVFGYTF. The whole variable domain, filled in from reference TRBV30 and TRBJ1-2, reads SQTIHQWPATLVQPVGSPLSLECTVEGTSNPNLYWYRQAAGRGLQLLFYSVGIGQISSEVPQNLSASRPQDRQFILSSKKLLLSDSGFYLCASPTQGVFGYTFGSGTRLTVV.

The chain couples TRBV29-1 to TRBJ2-7, with D hard to call. The CDR3 sequence is 13 residues long. The germline gives CDR1 SQVTM, CDR2 ANQGSEA. Trimming left V 6 bases short and J 2 bases short, with 14 bases between. The CDR3 region is CSVSSGSTYEQYF. As DNA, the CDR3 is TGCAGCGTCTCCTCCGGGTCCACCTACGAGCAGTACTTC.

The chain recombines TRBV14 with TRBJ2-1; D is unresolved. CDR1 is SGHDN, CDR2 FVKESK, per germline. The CDR3 contains 12 residues. V was pared by 0 bases and J by 10 bases, with 7 bases between. CDR3 in DNA: TGTGCCAGCAGCCAAGAACCCAGAGAGCAGTTCTTC. Protein sequence: CASSQEPREQFF.

The chain is built from TRBV19 and TRBJ2-7; 8 bases map to TRBD1. The CDR3 totals 15 residues. CDR1 LNHDA and CDR2 SQIVND come from the germline V gene (reference sequence). The junction had 11 bases not matched to a gene; V was cut back by 4 bases and J by 6 bases. The CDR3 DNA sequence: TGTGCCAGTAGTACCTGGACAGGGATTGACATCGAGCAGTACTTC. Encoded protein: CASSTWTGIDIEQYF.

This clone was observed a few times. The V and J genes are TRBV18 and TRBJ2-5; 11 positions match TRBD1. The closer fit of TRBJ2-7 to the DNA end suggests the J call may be wrong. The V gene's germline CDR1 is KGHSH and CDR2 LQKENI. The CDR3 runs to 16 residues. The CDR3 here is CASSPQGTGGSYEQYF. The CDR3 bases are TGTGCCAGCTCACCACAAGGGACAGGGGGCTCCTACGAGCAGTACTTC.

This chain links TRBV7-2 with TRBJ2-4; possibly TRBD2 for D (5 bases). Germline values: CDR1 SGHTA, CDR2 FQGNSA. This CDR3 has 14 residues. Trimming left V 5 bases short and J 1 base short, with 9 bases between. The CDR3 DNA reads TGTGCCAGCAGCGCACGAGGGGCCAAAAACATTCAGTACTTC. Its translation: CASSARGAKNIQYF.

This clone was detected a few times. V is TRBV6-5 and J is TRBJ2-1; D possibly corresponds to TRBD2 (6 bases). The V end was cut by 7 bases, the J end by 6 bases, with 16 bases between. Germline loops: CDR1 MNHEY, CDR2 SVGAGI. The CDR3 consists of 14 residues. CDR3 nucleotides: TGTGCCAGCATCGTCGAACTGGGGGGCAATGAGCAGTTCTTC. Translation gives CASIVELGGNEQFF.

This chain links TRBV4-1 with TRBJ2-6; possible D gene TRBD2, 5 bases. Looked up from germline, CDR1 is MGHRA and CDR2 is YSYEKL. CDR3 length: 16 residues. The V end lost 1 base, the J end lost 2 bases, and 9 bases lay between the germline ends. Here the CDR3 DNA reads TGCGCCAGCAGCCAAGCGTCCGGGGCTGGGGCCAACGTCCTGACTTTC. Its translation: CASSQASGAGANVLTF.

This sequence joins TRBV30 and TRBJ2-6; D not certain. The CDR3 spans 13 residues. Germline values: CDR1 GTSNPN, CDR2 SVGIG (reference sequence). V gave up 4 bases and J gave up 11 bases, with 15 bases separating them. CDR3 bases: TGTGCCTGGAAACAAGGCCCGATGCACGTCCTGACTTTC. The encoded protein is CAWKQGPMHVLTF.

This clone was seen only a few times. The chain recombines TRBV18 with TRBJ1-5, with no clear D. The germline V gene encodes CDR1 KGHSH and CDR2 LQKENI. Trimming pared 0 bases from V and 3 bases from J, leaving 9 bases between. The CDR3 extends over 15 amino acids. The CDR3 loop reads CASSPPGRTNQPQHF. The CDR3 DNA reads TGTGCCAGCTCACCACCGGGCAGAACCAATCAGCCCCAGCATTTT.

This clone was detected only a few times. The rearrangement joins TRBV5-1 to TRBJ1-1, with 8 bases lining up with TRBD1. This CDR3 region has 15 residues. The J segment lost 10 bases and the V segment lost 3 bases, leaving 14 bases of the junction unmatched. The germline gives CDR1 SGHRS, CDR2 YFSETQ. The CDR3 loop reads CASSSITLDRERAFF. The CDR3 nucleotides read TGCGCCAGCAGCTCCATCACGTTGGACAGGGAGAGAGCTTTCTTT.

This clone was detected only a few times. J is TRBJ2-1 and V is TRBV6-1, with 7 nucleotides matching TRBD1. The CDR3 has 12 residues. J gave up 16 bases and V 6 bases, and 12 bases lay outside the gene matches. Germline CDR1 and CDR2: MNHNS and SASEGT. CDR3 in amino acids: CASRVDRSPLFF. Here the CDR3 DNA reads TGTGCCAGCAGAGTGGACAGGTCTCCCCTCTTCTTC.

CDR3 sequence (DNA): TGCGCCAGCAGCCTTGGGACTGCCGAACGGTTCTTC. This gives the protein CASSLGTAERFF. J is TRBJ2-1 and V is TRBV4-1; TRBD2 might be the D (6 bases). Trimming removed 4 bases from V and 15 bases from J, with 16 bases in between. The length of the CDR3 is 12 residues. Looked up from germline, CDR1 is MGHRA and CDR2 is YSYEKL.

The chain has TRBV14 and TRBJ2-7; 11 bases map to TRBD2. The CDR3 sequence is 21 residues long. V shed 1 base, J shed 2 bases, and the junction held 19 bases outside the gene matches. Germline CDR1 SGHDN, CDR2 FVKESK. CDR3 bases: TGTGCCAGCAGCCAAGGTTTGCTAGCGGGAGGAAGTGAGTTTAGCGCCTACGAGCAGTACTTC. This gives the protein CASSQGLLAGGSEFSAYEQYF.

The rearrangement uses TRBV6-7 and TRBJ2-7; the D is unclear. TRBV6-7 is an ORF, and what it does is uncertain. This CDR3 contains 12 residues. Trimming stripped 2 bases from V and 6 bases from J, with 8 bases between. Here the CDR3 DNA reads TGTGCCAGCAGTTACATGCGGAGCGAGCAGTACTTC. Translation gives CASSYMRSEQYF.

This chain connects TRBV5-1 to TRBJ2-3; 9 bases agree with TRBD1. The CDR3 totals 16 residues. Germline V gene sequence: CDR1 SGHRS, CDR2 YFSETQ. With 4 bases clipped from V and 1 base from J, the junction kept 7 bases outside the gene matches. CDR3 nucleotides: TGCGCCAGCAGCCCGTGGACAGGGGTTGGCACAGATACGCAGTATTTT. It translates to CASSPWTGVGTDTQYF.

This chain joins TRBV2 and TRBJ2-2; maybe TRBD1 (6 bases). Trimming pared 9 bases from V and 3 bases from J, leaving 11 bases between. The CDR3 has 13 residues. The germline CDR1 and CDR2 sequences are SNHLY and FYNNEI. The CDR3 loop reads CASTGMDTGELFF. For the CDR3, the DNA is TGTGCCAGTACAGGGATGGACACCGGGGAGCTGTTTTTT. The complete variable domain, with remaining parts taken from reference TRBV2 and TRBJ2-2, reads EPEVTQTPSHQVTQMGQEVILRCVPISNHLYFYWYRQILGQKVEFLVSFYNNEISEKSEIFDDQFSVERPDGSNFTLKIRSTKLEDSAMYFCASTGMDTGELFFGEGSRLTVL.